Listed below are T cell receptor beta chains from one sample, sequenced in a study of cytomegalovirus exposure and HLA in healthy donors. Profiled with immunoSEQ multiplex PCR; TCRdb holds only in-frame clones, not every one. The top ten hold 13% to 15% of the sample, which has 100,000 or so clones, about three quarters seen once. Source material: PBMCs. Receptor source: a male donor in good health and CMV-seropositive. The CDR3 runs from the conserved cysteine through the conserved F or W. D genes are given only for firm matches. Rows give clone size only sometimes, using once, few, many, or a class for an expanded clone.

cdr3_aa: CASSLDIGELFF
cdr3_nt: TGTGCCAGCAGCTTGGATATCGGGGAGCTGTTTTTT
j_call: TRBJ2-2
d_call: -
clone_size: -
v_call: TRBV5-4

cdr3_aa: CASRKGGENSPLHF
cdr3_nt: TGTGCTAGCCGTAAGGGGGGGGAGAATTCACCCCTCCACTTT
j_call: TRBJ1-6
d_call: -
clone_size: -
v_call: TRBV12-5

cdr3_aa: CASSPYDRQNSPLHF
cdr3_nt: TGCGCCAGCAGTCCATACGACAGACAGAATTCACCCCTCCACTTT
j_call: TRBJ1-6
d_call: -
clone_size: -
v_call: TRBV23-1

cdr3_aa: CAIGTGLASTDTQYF
cdr3_nt: TGTGCCATAGGGACAGGGTTGGCTTCCACAGATACGCAGTATTTT
j_call: TRBJ2-3
d_call: TRBD1
clone_size: -
v_call: TRBV11-2

cdr3_aa: CASSLSGGLRPQHF
cdr3_nt: TGTGCCAGCAGTTTATCGGGGGGATTACGGCCCCAGCATTTT
j_call: TRBJ1-5
d_call: -
clone_size: -
v_call: TRBV28

cdr3_aa: CASSGGQGRGEKLFF
cdr3_nt: TGTGCCAGCAGTGGGGGACAGGGGAGGGGTGAAAAACTGTTTTTT
j_call: TRBJ1-4
d_call: TRBD1
clone_size: -
v_call: TRBV28

cdr3_aa: CASSLLDQETQYF
cdr3_nt: TGTGCCAGCAGCCTATTGGACCAAGAGACCCAGTACTTC
j_call: TRBJ2-5
d_call: -
clone_size: -
v_call: TRBV5-4

cdr3_aa: CASITRRLAADTQYF
cdr3_nt: TGTGCCAGCATCACCAGGCGTCTAGCGGCAGATACGCAGTATTTT
j_call: TRBJ2-3
d_call: TRBD2
clone_size: -
v_call: TRBV28

cdr3_aa: CASSDTSGGERPYF
cdr3_nt: TGTGCCAGCAGTGATACTAGCGGGGGGGAGAGACCGTATTTT
j_call: TRBJ2-3
d_call: TRBD2
clone_size: -
v_call: TRBV2

cdr3_aa: CASSPDRGLWNEQFF
cdr3_nt: TGTGCCAGCAGCCCTGACAGGGGGCTCTGGAATGAGCAGTTCTTC
j_call: TRBJ2-1
d_call: TRBD1
clone_size: -
v_call: TRBV7-2

cdr3_aa: CASSGGQISGNTIYF
cdr3_nt: TGTGCCAGCAGTGGCGGACAGATCTCTGGAAACACCATATATTTT
j_call: TRBJ1-3
d_call: -
clone_size: -
v_call: TRBV28

cdr3_aa: CATKAGSFYEQYF
cdr3_nt: TGTGCCACCAAGGCAGGGTCCTTCTACGAGCAGTACTTC
j_call: TRBJ2-7
d_call: -
clone_size: -
v_call: TRBV27

cdr3_aa: CASSITGTGNTIYF
cdr3_nt: TGTGCCAGTAGTATTACAGGGACGGGAAACACCATATATTTT
j_call: TRBJ1-3
d_call: -
clone_size: -
v_call: TRBV19

cdr3_aa: CASSLTAGLGDTQYF
cdr3_nt: TGTGCCAGCAGCTTAACAGCGGGGCTGGGAGATACGCAGTATTTT
j_call: TRBJ2-3
d_call: TRBD2
clone_size: -
v_call: TRBV7-9

cdr3_aa: CASSLDPGGNTIYF
cdr3_nt: TGTGCCAGCAGCTTGGATCCAGGGGGAAACACCATATATTTT
j_call: TRBJ1-3
d_call: -
clone_size: -
v_call: TRBV5-4

cdr3_aa: CATTKGGETQYF
cdr3_nt: TGTGCCACGACCAAGGGGGGGGAGACCCAGTACTTC
j_call: TRBJ2-5
d_call: -
clone_size: -
v_call: TRBV10-3

cdr3_aa: CASSRPTGQGQYF
cdr3_nt: TGTGCCAGCAGCCGCCCGACAGGTCAAGGGCAGTACTTC
j_call: TRBJ2-7
d_call: -
clone_size: -
v_call: TRBV5-4

cdr3_aa: CASSLQGAKETQYF
cdr3_nt: TGTGCCAGCTCACTTCAGGGGGCGAAAGAGACCCAGTACTTC
j_call: TRBJ2-5
d_call: TRBD1
clone_size: once
v_call: TRBV18

cdr3_aa: CATQAGGSYNEQFF
cdr3_nt: TGTGCCACCCAAGCGGGGGGATCCTACAATGAGCAGTTCTTC
j_call: TRBJ2-1
d_call: TRBD2
clone_size: -
v_call: TRBV5-4

cdr3_aa: CASSVTGDPAKNIQYF
cdr3_nt: TGTGCCAGCAGCGTTACAGGGGACCCAGCCAAAAACATTCAGTACTTC
j_call: TRBJ2-4
d_call: TRBD1
clone_size: -
v_call: TRBV9

cdr3_aa: CASSKVNRGGIGELFF
cdr3_nt: TGTGCCAGCAGCAAAGTAAACCGGGGAGGCATCGGGGAGCTGTTTTTT
j_call: TRBJ2-2
d_call: -
clone_size: -
v_call: TRBV21-1

cdr3_aa: CASSHTRDSSYEQYF
cdr3_nt: TGCGCCAGCAGCCATACCCGGGACAGCTCCTACGAGCAGTACTTC
j_call: TRBJ2-7
d_call: TRBD1
clone_size: -
v_call: TRBV4-1

cdr3_aa: CASSLGDRSGELFF
cdr3_nt: TGTGCCAGCAGCTTAGGGGACAGGTCCGGGGAGCTGTTTTTT
j_call: TRBJ2-2
d_call: TRBD1
clone_size: -
v_call: TRBV11-3

cdr3_aa: CASSPQWGAGNTIYF
cdr3_nt: TGCGCCAGCAGCCCCCAGTGGGGAGCAGGAAACACCATATATTTT
j_call: TRBJ1-3
d_call: -
clone_size: -
v_call: TRBV5-1

cdr3_aa: CASSLPPSGGADTQYF
cdr3_nt: TGTGCCAGCAGCTTACCCCCTAGCGGGGGGGCCGATACGCAGTATTTT
j_call: TRBJ2-3
d_call: TRBD2
clone_size: -
v_call: TRBV7-9

cdr3_aa: CASSDATPGTGYPYGYTF
cdr3_nt: TGTGCCAGCAGCGACGCGACTCCCGGGACAGGGTATCCCTATGGCTACACCTTC
j_call: TRBJ1-2
d_call: TRBD1
clone_size: few
v_call: TRBV7-2

cdr3_aa: CASSPSGGNYGYTF
cdr3_nt: TGTGCCAGCAGCCCGTCGGGGGGAAACTATGGCTACACCTTC
j_call: TRBJ1-2
d_call: -
clone_size: -
v_call: TRBV11-1

cdr3_aa: CASTEGWDYNEQFF
cdr3_nt: TGTGCCAGCACCGAGGGTTGGGACTACAATGAGCAGTTCTTC
j_call: TRBJ2-1
d_call: -
clone_size: -
v_call: TRBV2

cdr3_aa: CASSGGGSSYNSPLHF
cdr3_nt: TGTGCCAGTAGTGGGGGCGGGAGCTCCTATAATTCACCCCTCCACTTT
j_call: TRBJ1-6
d_call: -
clone_size: -
v_call: TRBV19

cdr3_aa: CASALGQERGETQYF
cdr3_nt: TGTGCTAGTGCCCTGGGACAGGAGAGAGGAGAGACCCAGTACTTC
j_call: TRBJ2-5
d_call: TRBD1
clone_size: few
v_call: TRBV12-5

cdr3_aa: CASSWSGVADTQYF
cdr3_nt: TGCGCCAGCAGCTGGAGCGGGGTGGCAGATACGCAGTATTTT
j_call: TRBJ2-3
d_call: TRBD2
clone_size: few
v_call: TRBV5-1

cdr3_aa: CASSTSGVPDTQYF
cdr3_nt: TGTGCCAGTAGTACTAGCGGGGTCCCAGATACGCAGTATTTT
j_call: TRBJ2-3
d_call: TRBD2
clone_size: -
v_call: TRBV19

cdr3_aa: CASSPRVSVYQETQYF
cdr3_nt: TGTGCCAGCAGCCCGAGGGTGTCGGTGTACCAAGAGACCCAGTACTTC
j_call: TRBJ2-5
d_call: -
clone_size: -
v_call: TRBV11-2

cdr3_aa: CASSQEVTSGAKTEETQYF
cdr3_nt: TGTGCCAGCAGCCAAGAGGTGACTAGCGGGGCGAAAACGGAAGAGACCCAGTACTTC
j_call: TRBJ2-5
d_call: TRBD2
clone_size: -
v_call: TRBV4-2

cdr3_aa: CASSQGTGANEKLFF
cdr3_nt: TGTGCCAGCAGCCAGGGGACAGGGGCTAATGAAAAACTGTTTTTT
j_call: TRBJ1-4
d_call: TRBD1
clone_size: -
v_call: TRBV6-5

cdr3_aa: CASSGGGFYYGYTF
cdr3_nt: TGTGCCAGCAGCGGGGGGGGTTTTTACTATGGCTACACCTTC
j_call: TRBJ1-2
d_call: -
clone_size: -
v_call: TRBV5-4

cdr3_aa: CASSFSAYQGAKGYTF
cdr3_nt: TGTGCCAGCAGTTTCTCCGCTTATCAGGGGGCAAAGGGCTACACCTTC
j_call: TRBJ1-2
d_call: TRBD1
clone_size: -
v_call: TRBV28

cdr3_aa: CASSITGVDGYTF
cdr3_nt: TGTGCCAGCTCAATAACAGGGGTAGATGGCTACACCTTC
j_call: TRBJ1-2
d_call: TRBD1
clone_size: -
v_call: TRBV18

cdr3_aa: CATSREAGGKYGYTF
cdr3_nt: TGTGCCACCAGCAGAGAGGCAGGGGGGAAGTATGGCTACACCTTC
j_call: TRBJ1-2
d_call: TRBD1
clone_size: -
v_call: TRBV15

cdr3_aa: CASSLGGRDGYTF
cdr3_nt: TGTGCCAGCAGCTTAGGGGGGCGGGATGGCTACACCTTC
j_call: TRBJ1-2
d_call: -
clone_size: -
v_call: TRBV7-9

cdr3_aa: CASSVWGGYQETQYF
cdr3_nt: TGTGCCAGCAGCGTATGGGGGGGGTACCAAGAGACCCAGTACTTC
j_call: TRBJ2-5
d_call: TRBD2
clone_size: -
v_call: TRBV9

cdr3_aa: CASSLAQAGNTIYF
cdr3_nt: TGTGCCAGCAGCTTAGCCCAGGCTGGAAACACCATATATTTT
j_call: TRBJ1-3
d_call: -
clone_size: few
v_call: TRBV7-2

cdr3_aa: CASSLERRAGAFF
cdr3_nt: TGTGCCAGCAGCTTAGAGAGGAGGGCCGGAGCTTTCTTT
j_call: TRBJ1-1
d_call: -
clone_size: -
v_call: TRBV11-2

cdr3_aa: CASNPGIIYGYTF
cdr3_nt: TGTGCCAGCAACCCGGGGATCATCTATGGCTACACCTTC
j_call: TRBJ1-2
d_call: -
clone_size: few
v_call: TRBV6-1